This T cell receptor (beta chain) was sequenced in a study of T cells after yellow fever vaccination. Generation of TCR cDNA used 5'RACE template switching (which added a universal primer site and UMIs). A single record per CDR3 protein comes from TCRdb applying MiXCR to the 5' RACE reads. The table records around 310,000 distinct CDR3 sequences, 4% to 5.5% of them present only once. The CDR3 is made up of 14 amino acids. Germline V gene data show CDR1 as LNHNV and CDR2 as YYDKDF (reference sequence). V was cut by 4 bases and J by 8 bases, with 14 bases left in between. This clonotype was counted ten times or more.

The sequence derives from a man aged 18 to 29 who received the YFV17D yellow fever vaccine. The chain combines TRBV15 with TRBJ1-4; a weak D match, TRBD1 (5 bases). The specimen comprised PBMCs, sampled 15 days after the yellow fever booster vaccination. Written as DNA, the CDR3 is TGTGCCACCAGCACCAGGGCGGGGGTAGAAAAACTGTTTTTT. It encodes CATSTRAGVEKLFF.